One and the same sample provided the 28 T cell receptor beta chains below, sequenced in a study of blood T cell repertoires in COVID-19. Profiling relied on immunoSEQ multiplex PCR, and the TCRdb table lists in-frame clones only, not all of them. The sample carries a few hundred thousand clones, over 85% recorded once. Sequenced sample: peripheral blood. The receptors were gathered from a man younger than 35 with COVID-19, enrolled during active disease.

This chain connects TRBV5-1 to TRBJ1-1; D not resolved. Germline values: CDR1 SGHRS, CDR2 YFSETQ. Trimming stripped 5 bases from V and 4 bases from J, with 12 bases between. This CDR3 comprises 13 residues. Written as DNA, the CDR3 is TGCGCCAGCAGGTCCCCCGGAGTCACTGAAGCTTTCTTT. It encodes CASRSPGVTEAFF.

The chain carries TRBV10-2 and TRBJ2-1; TRBD1 might be the D (6 bases). Looked up from germline, CDR1 is WSHSY and CDR2 is SAAADI. This CDR3 is built from 14 residues. Trimming removed 6 bases at V and 6 bases at J, with 15 bases between. The CDR3 DNA follows: TGCGCCAGCAGCGGTACAGGGTTAGGCAATGAGCAGTTCTTC. This translates into CASSGTGLGNEQFF.

The rearrangement joins TRBV6-5 to TRBJ1-3, with D perhaps matching TRBD1 (5 bases). V was shortened by 2 bases and J by 6 bases, with 17 bases between the two germline ends. CDR1 is MNHEY, CDR2 SVGAGI, per germline. There are 16 residues in the CDR3. The CDR3 loop reads CASSYTSIQGINTIYF. The CDR3 DNA reads as TGTGCCAGCAGTTACACCTCAATTCAGGGAATAAACACCATATATTTT.

This CDR3 is CASSLDRGTEAFF. CDR3 nucleotide sequence: TGTGCCAGCAGCCTGGACAGGGGCACTGAAGCTTTCTTT. The chain joins TRBV7-3 to TRBJ1-1; 9 positions match TRBD1. This CDR3 has 13 residues. Germline CDR1 reads SGHTA; CDR2 reads FQGTGA. Unmatched junction bases numbered 2, after V lost 5 bases and J lost 4 bases.

The J gene is TRBJ1-5, the V gene TRBV12-3 or TRBV12-4; no clear D. CDR3 length: 13 amino acids. Trimming removed 7 bases from V and 6 bases from J, with 13 bases in between. The CDR3 DNA reads as TGTGCCAGCACCCCGGGTTCGAGTCAGCCCCAGCATTTT. Translation gives CASTPGSSQPQHF.

The J gene is TRBJ2-7, the V gene TRBV4-1, with 8 bases identical to TRBD1. The germline CDR1 and CDR2 sequences are MGHRA and YSYEKL. V trimming: 4 bases; J trimming: 5 bases; junction bases outside the gene matches: 4. The CDR3 has 13 amino acids. The CDR3 sequence: CASSRTGMNEQYF. The CDR3, as DNA: TGCGCCAGCAGCCGGACAGGGATGAACGAGCAGTACTTC.

J is TRBJ2-7 and V is TRBV11-2, with D perhaps TRBD1 (6 bases). The CDR3 is 14 residues long. From germline, CDR1 is SGHAT and CDR2 FQNNGV. V shed 3 bases and J shed 0 bases, with 9 bases lying between them. The CDR3 DNA reads TGTGCCAGCAGCTTTGTACAGGGCTCCTACGAGCAGTACTTC. Its translation is CASSFVQGSYEQYF.

The chain uses TRBV27 and TRBJ1-2; a possible D gene is TRBD1 (6 bases). This CDR3 region has 12 residues. The V end was cut by 5 bases, the J end by 8 bases, with 12 bases between. The V gene's germline CDR1 is MNHEY and CDR2 SMNVEV (reference sequence). DNA for the CDR3: TGTGCCAGCAGTCCGGGGGGCTGGGGCTACACCTTC. This codes for CASSPGGWGYTF.

This clone showed up just once. V gene TRBV10-3 combines with J gene TRBJ2-7; 10 bases fit TRBD2. The CDR3 loop spans 17 amino acids. V shed 5 bases, J shed 0 bases, and the junction held 10 bases outside the gene matches. Germline assignment: CDR1 ENHRY and CDR2 SYGVKD. The CDR3 protein is CAISNNIAGGSSYEQYF. The CDR3 region has the DNA TGTGCCATCAGTAATAATATAGCGGGGGGTAGCTCCTACGAGCAGTACTTC.

V gene TRBV19 combines with J gene TRBJ2-2, with D possibly being TRBD2 (6 bases). Germline V CDR1 and CDR2: LNHDA, SQIVND (reference sequence). The CDR3 has 16 amino acids. The V end lost 6 bases, the J end lost 2 bases, and 16 bases lay between the germline ends. As DNA, the CDR3 is TGTGCCAGTAGCTATGGGAGCGGGCCAAACACCGGGGAGCTGTTTTTT. This translates into CASSYGSGPNTGELFF. Full variable domain (remainder filled in from reference TRBV19 and TRBJ2-2): DGGITQSPKYLFRKEGQNVTLSCEQNLNHDAMYWYRQDPGQGLRLIYYSQIVNDFQKGDIAEGYSVSREKKESFPLTVTSAQKNPTAFYLCASSYGSGPNTGELFFGEGSRLTVL.

The genes are TRBV12-3 or TRBV12-4 and TRBJ1-1; D ambiguous. This CDR3 has 13 residues. The V end lost 3 bases, the J end lost 4 bases, and 9 bases lay between the germline ends. As DNA, the CDR3 is TGTGCCAGCAGTTTTAATCCTAGCACTGAAGCTTTCTTT. This sequence encodes CASSFNPSTEAFF.

The chain recombines TRBV10-2 with TRBJ2-7, with TRBD1 matching over 9 bases. The CDR3 covers 13 residues. V lost 8 bases, J lost 6 bases, and 8 bases stayed unmatched. Germline V gene sequence: CDR1 WSHSY, CDR2 SAAADI. The CDR3 region is CASETTGGSEQYF. CDR3 in DNA: TGCGCCAGCGAGACGACAGGGGGGAGCGAGCAGTACTTC.

The chain is built from TRBV6-5 and TRBJ1-1; possibly TRBD1 for D (6 bases). Germline values: CDR1 MNHEY, CDR2 SVGAGI. CDR3 length equals 13 residues. V shed 5 bases and J shed 4 bases, with 11 bases lying between them. Here the CDR3 DNA reads TGTGCCAGCAGTACCCAGGGGAGCACTGAAGCTTTCTTT. Protein: CASSTQGSTEAFF.

This chain uses TRBV5-4 with TRBJ2-1; 12 bases are shared with TRBD2. Trimming cost V 2 bases and J 5 bases; bases outside gene matches: 8. The V gene's germline CDR1 is SGHNT and CDR2 YYREEE (reference sequence). This CDR3 contains 17 residues. The CDR3 loop reads CASSLISLAGGNNEQFF. CDR3 nucleotides: TGTGCCAGCAGCTTAATATCACTAGCGGGGGGAAACAATGAGCAGTTCTTC.

This CDR3 is CASSLNWGRANTEAFF. The CDR3 bases are TGTGCCAGCAGCTTAAATTGGGGGCGAGCAAACACTGAAGCTTTCTTT. The V and J genes are TRBV7-8 and TRBJ1-1; D may be TRBD1 (6 bases). There are 16 residues in the CDR3. Per the germline V gene, CDR1 is SGHVS and CDR2 is FQNEAQ. V shed 2 bases and J shed 2 bases, with 15 bases lying between them.

This clone was seen once. An end of the junction differs from the germline gene, which may be a read error. The gene calls are TRBV3-1 (or the pseudogene TRBV3-2) and TRBJ2-5; D gene ambiguous. This CDR3 region has 12 residues. Germline V gene data show CDR1 as LGHDT and CDR2 as YNNKEL (reference sequence). CDR3 bases: TGTGCCGGCAGCCAAGAGCGCCAGACCCAGTACTTC. It specifies CAGSQERQTQYF.

The CDR3 DNA reads as TGTGCCAGCAGTTCCCTCCTAGATACGCAGTATTTT. Its protein is CASSSLLDTQYF. The V call is TRBV12-3 or TRBV12-4, the J call TRBJ2-3; no reliable D call. V lost 4 bases and J 5 bases, leaving 7 bases between the germline ends. This CDR3 spans 12 amino acids.

The chain combines TRBV19 with TRBJ2-6; tentative D call: TRBD1 (6 bases). V was trimmed by 2 bases and J by 4 bases, leaving 12 bases between them. The length of the CDR3 is 16 residues. Germline assignment: CDR1 LNHDA and CDR2 SQIVND (reference sequence). DNA of the CDR3: TGTGCCAGTAGTATAATGGGGGCTGCAGGGGCCAACGTCCTGACTTTC. Residues: CASSIMGAAGANVLTF.

V and J are TRBV7-9 and TRBJ1-2; the match to TRBD1 covers 7 bases. The junction had 8 bases not matched to a gene; V was cut back by 7 bases and J by 6 bases. From germline, CDR1 is SEHNR and CDR2 FQNEAQ (reference sequence). The CDR3 consists of 13 residues. CDR3 DNA: TGTGCCAGCACCAAGGGGACAGAGGATGGCTACACCTTC. Translated, it gives CASTKGTEDGYTF.

The genes are TRBV11-2 and TRBJ1-5, with D tentatively TRBD1 (6 bases). Trimming stripped 1 base from V and 3 bases from J, with 13 bases between. The length of the CDR3 is 16 residues. Germline loops: CDR1 SGHAT, CDR2 FQNNGV. The CDR3 DNA sequence: TGTGCCAGCAGCTTAGGGTCAGGGGCTTTCAATCAGCCCCAGCATTTT. Encoded protein: CASSLGSGAFNQPQHF.

The chain combines TRBV3-1 (or the pseudogene TRBV3-2) with TRBJ2-7; 12 positions agree with TRBD1. The CDR3 length is 15 residues. After removal of 4 bases from V and 6 bases from J, the junction contained 7 bases not matched to a gene. In germline, CDR1 is LGHDT, CDR2 YNNKEL (reference sequence). The CDR3 loop reads CASSLGQGARSEQYF. The CDR3 DNA is TGTGCCAGCAGCCTGGGACAGGGGGCGCGTTCCGAGCAGTACTTC.

CDR3 amino acids: CASSRSSQGVPYNEQFF. CDR3 bases: TGCGCCAGCAGCCGAAGTTCACAGGGGGTACCCTACAATGAGCAGTTCTTC. This chain connects TRBV5-1 to TRBJ2-1; 8 bases are a match to TRBD1. The CDR3 runs 17 residues. Germline lookup yields CDR1 SGHRS and CDR2 YFSETQ. Trimming took 4 bases from V and 2 from J; bases not matched to a gene: 11.

The chain joins TRBV19 to TRBJ1-1, with D perhaps TRBD1 (5 bases). The V end was cut by 1 base, the J end by 4 bases, with 10 bases between. Per germline, CDR1 LNHDA and CDR2 SQIVND (reference sequence). There are 14 residues in the CDR3. The CDR3 loop reads CASSIGGDSTEAFF. CDR3 DNA: TGTGCCAGTAGTATAGGGGGGGATAGCACTGAAGCTTTCTTT.

The chain links TRBV27 to TRBJ1-6, with a tentative D call TRBD1 (5 bases). The CDR3 contains 15 residues. V was clipped by 4 bases and J by 2 bases, with 9 bases between them. Germline CDR1 and CDR2: MNHEY and SMNVEV (reference sequence). The CDR3 region has the DNA TGTGCCAGCAGTTATCAGGGAACCTATAATTCACCCCTCCACTTT. It specifies CASSYQGTYNSPLHF.

This clone occurred once. The rearrangement links TRBV12-5 to TRBJ2-7, with a possible D match to TRBD2 (6 bases). The CDR3 runs to 19 residues. V was pared by 2 bases and J by 3 bases, with 26 bases between. Germline CDR1 and CDR2: LGHNT and FRNRAP. CDR3 sequence reads: CASGLLPRGRLVPGYEQYF. The CDR3 region has the DNA TGTGCTAGTGGTTTGCTCCCCCGCGGCAGACTAGTCCCCGGCTACGAGCAGTACTTC.

In its sample, this clone was seen a few times. V gene TRBV10-3 combines with J gene TRBJ1-1; D is ambiguous. This CDR3 contains 14 residues. V was pared by 0 bases and J by 1 base, with 6 bases between. In germline, CDR1 is ENHRY, CDR2 SYGVKD. CDR3 in amino acids: CAISESRGNTEAFF. Written as DNA, the CDR3 is TGTGCCATCAGTGAGTCCCGGGGGAACACTGAAGCTTTCTTT.

This rearrangement joins TRBV28 to TRBJ2-5; TRBD1 agrees at 7 bases. The trim removed 6 bases at V and 2 bases at J, leaving 9 bases unmatched. Germline V gene lookup returns CDR1 MDHEN and CDR2 SYDVKM. This CDR3 spans 15 amino acids. This CDR3 is CASRYPGQTQETQYF. The CDR3 DNA reads as TGTGCCAGCAGATATCCGGGACAGACACAAGAGACCCAGTACTTC.

The chain uses TRBV7-8 and TRBJ2-5, with TRBD1 matching 11 bases. The CDR3 extends over 14 amino acids. V gave up 7 bases and J gave up 5 bases; unmatched junction bases: 6. Germline V gene data show CDR1 as SGHVS and CDR2 as FQNEAQ. CDR3 protein: CASTPDRGRETQYF. The CDR3 region has the DNA TGTGCCAGCACCCCGGACAGGGGGCGTGAGACCCAGTACTTC.